This T cell receptor beta chain was recovered during a study of vaccination effects on CD4 cells after COVID-19. Study-wide findings and caveats: There was only 1 of 255 vaccine-induced clones in healthy vaccinees that cross-reacted with common cold coronaviruses. There was marked clonal contraction among infection- and vaccine-induced clones late after vaccination.

The assay was immunoSEQ multiplex PCR, and TCRdb's table has in-frame clones only and misses some. The table has tens of thousands of clones, about four fifths seen once. Remarks on this clone: Its matching antigen is unknown.

With 10 bases removed from V and 4 bases from J, the gap between germline ends came to 16 bases. Germline CDR1 reads LNHDA; CDR2 reads SQIVND (reference sequence). The CDR3 runs 13 residues. Sequencing followed a ViraFEST assay step that expanded antigen-specific CD4+ T cells with viral peptide pools. Culture proceeded for more than 8 days, and CD4+ T cells were then isolated. None of the vaccinated had previously contracted SARS-CoV-2, and their nucleocapsid antibodies tested negative. With 8.5 to 10 ug/ml peptides and about 10 IU/ml IL-2, fewer than 2.5 million PBMC per well were cultured. This rearrangement joins TRBV19 to TRBJ2-5, with unresolved D. Source: CD4+ T cells from PBMCs cultured with HCoV-NL63 spike peptides, taken before COVID-19 vaccination. The sequence derives from a human donor who received a COVID-19 vaccine. This chain's CDR3 is CATRNTRVETQYF. The CDR3 DNA reads TGTGCCACCCGCAATACCCGCGTAGAGACCCAGTACTTC.